What follows is one T cell receptor (beta chain) and its context. Antigen unknown. The CDR3 length is 12 residues. V lost 9 bases, J lost 4 bases, and 12 bases lay in between. Germline V lookup: CDR1 SNHLY, CDR2 FYNNEI. These data belong to a study of CD4 T cells in relation to SARS-CoV-2 and coronaviruses. Study observations and caveats: The cross-reactivity analysis covered only spike protein, not other viral proteins.

CD4+ T cells from unexposed donors were obtained before the COVID-19 pandemic (2011-2018). After approximately ten days of culture, CD4+ T cells were isolated. Approximately 2 million PBMCs per well were cultured with about 9.4 IU/ml IL-2. Fresh IL-2 medium replaced half the medium on days 3 and 7. The protocol was immunoSEQ multiplex PCR, while the TCRdb copy is restricted to in-frame clones and leaves out a portion. The table has tens of thousands of clones, more than 60% seen once; the top ten hold around 18%. Sequenced sample: CD4+ T cells from PBMCs, cultured in vitro. The J gene is TRBJ2-5, the V gene TRBV2, with D possibly TRBD2 on 5 matching bases. This TCR derives from a human donor in good health. The CDR3 here is CASRELGETQYF. Written as DNA, the CDR3 is TGTGCCAGTAGGGAGTTAGGAGAGACCCAGTACTTC. Drawing the rest from reference TRBV2 and TRBJ2-5, the complete variable domain is EPEVTQTPSHQVTQMGQEVILRCVPISNHLYFYWYRQILGQKVEFLVSFYNNEISEKSEIFDDQFSVERPDGSNFTLKIRSTKLEDSAMYFCASRELGETQYFGPGTRLLVL.